This record covers a single T cell receptor beta chain. The sample belongs to a study of blood T cells in healthy people across ages. Germline CDR1 SEHNR, CDR2 FQNEAQ (reference sequence). The CDR3 length is 20 residues. Combining a sample-barcoded 5' primer with a J-beta primer mix, a second PCR ran for about 7 to 11 cycles. TCRdb recomputed calls from the 5' RACE reads with MiXCR, one row per CDR3 protein. The sample lists around 1.5 million distinct CDR3 sequences, approximately 40% occurring once. V and J are TRBV7-9 and TRBJ2-5, with 13 bases that match TRBD2. The DNA end lines up better with TRBJ2-7; the J call may be wrong. This TCR was sampled from a woman between 18 and 29 years old in good health. Sequencing used blood. This CDR3 reads CASSLAFGSGTSGNPYEQYF. CDR3 sequence (DNA): TGTGCCAGCAGCTTAGCTTTCGGAAGCGGGACTAGCGGGAACCCCTACGAGCAGTACTTC.